This T cell receptor (beta chain) is drawn from a study of cytomegalovirus exposure and HLA in healthy donors. The germline gives CDR1 ENHRY, CDR2 SYGVKD. The CDR3 has 17 amino acids. V lost 0 bases and J 0 bases, leaving 15 bases between the germline ends. This PCR relied on a set of 60 Vbeta primers and 13 Jbeta primers. In the original processing: Later analysis identified 80 million to 90 million unique TCR beta chains, 9 million to 12 million shared. The assay was immunoSEQ multiplex PCR, and TCRdb's table has in-frame clones only and misses some. D and trimming come from the DNA, and the V and J calls and clone size come from that table. The sample comprises some 200,000 clones, around three quarters of which are singletons, and 1.8% rests with the top ten. Findings and caveats of the study: Most TCR sequences showed up rarely, but some public TCRs showed up in many donors.

This clone was seen only once. Its antigen is unknown. This chain uses TRBV10-3 with TRBJ2-7; D is perhaps TRBD1 (6 bases). The TCR was taken from a woman aged 30 to 39 in good health and CMV-seronegative. Sequenced material: PBMCs. CDR3 sequence reads: CAISESKDSALSYEQYF. In nucleotides, the CDR3 is TGTGCCATCAGTGAGTCGAAGGACAGCGCCCTCTCCTACGAGCAGTACTTC.